This entry is about one T cell receptor (beta chain). What this receptor recognizes is not known. From the germline V gene, CDR1 is SQVTM and CDR2 is ANQGSEA. The CDR3 numbers 14 residues from cysteine through phenylalanine. Only the protein sequence is given. This record comes from a study of monozygotic twins with inflammatory bowel disease (dated by TCRdb to between 2017 and 2020). Some background on the complete study: In total, roughly 30 monozygotic twin pairs made up the full study: 19 Danish pairs, all IBD-discordant, plus nine German pairs, of which four were IBD-concordant and five were IBD-discordant. The search for disease-associated traits relied mainly on comparing, within discordant pairs, IBD patients with their genetically identical healthy co-twins. Each individual had, on average, about 151 000 unique TCRalpha sequences and 181 000 unique TCRbeta sequences available for analysis. Points the paper makes about the study in general: Because patients received different immunosuppressive treatments, the repertoires may have picked up extra background noise and variability between individuals. The analysis was unable to tell different T cell subtypes apart. The results gave no support for a single strong signal or clonotype linked to IBD. Measured by the inverse Simpson index, TCRbeta repertoire diversity was lower in IBD patients than in their healthy co-twins. Fewer clonotypes were shared with other individuals by IBD patients than by healthy twins, most markedly in patients showing signs of disease activity. Concordant and discordant twins showed no difference in repertoire similarity, possibly because of limited statistical power.

An approximately 2.6 ml peripheral blood sample was drawn into PAXgene tubes per donor and stored at -80°C. Total RNA was isolated from whole blood with the PAXgene blood miRNA kit on an automated QIAcube, without T cell sorting. Deep TCRalpha and TCRbeta repertoire profiling with unique molecular barcoding was performed on peripheral blood of monozygotic twin pairs concordant or discordant for inflammatory bowel disease. Smoking habits were recorded for all twin pairs, with individuals classified as current, former or never smokers. Library prep was done by 5' RACE. Each TCR library was prepared from about 3,300 ng of total RNA. For each sample, cDNA synthesis was carried out in eight separate reactions using SMARTScribe reverse transcriptase. During cDNA synthesis, template switching introduced unique molecular identifiers that contained a 6-nucleotide sample barcode. Two nested PCRs of around 15 and 10 cycles amplified the TCRalpha and TCRbeta cDNA, and bead purification followed each PCR. Before amplification, the cDNA was treated with uracil DNA-glycosylase and purified using the QIAquick PCR purification kit. The second PCR added Illumina TruSeq-compatible adapters along with sample-specific barcodes. Library quality and concentration were checked on TapeStation and Qubit, and libraries were pooled at around 5 ng each. Sequencing of pooled libraries was carried out on an Illumina HiSeq2500 single-index Rapid Run using 2 x 100 bp reads and custom sequencing primers. The study's own analysis went as follows. MiGEC version 1.2.6 was used for UMI-based consensus assembly to correct PCR and sequencing errors. MiXCR version 2.1.1 was used for V(D)J alignment, clonotype assembly and CDR3 extraction. To normalise gene usage, clonotype sharing and MAIT/NKT TCR abundance, the analysis used the top 1000, 10 000 and 20 000 clonotypes per sample. After downsampling to 27 000 UMIs, diversity was calculated as the inverse Simpson index using the vegan R package. Statistical testing used paired Mann-Whitney U tests on the discordant twin pairs and applied Benjamini-Hochberg correction for multiple testing. Based on TCRdb reprocessing of the reads, there is one entry per CDR3 protein sequence, and DNA is missing. What appears here as the V and J calls and clone size reflects TCRdb's work, not the paper's. The sample's own table lists approximately 400,000 distinct CDR3 sequences. The ten largest clones add up to 2% to 3% of the sample.

The sample consisted of blood. The chain is encoded by TRBV29-1 joined to TRBJ2-2; TCRdb's D call of TRBD1 is untestable without DNA. This TCR came from a human donor with ulcerative colitis or Crohn's disease, or a healthy co-twin of an affected twin (not recorded which). The CDR3 corresponds to CSVQPGTWAGELFF.